This passage covers 3 T cell receptor beta chains from one sample sequenced in a study of breast tumors, draining lymph nodes, adjacent tissues. Each CDR3 protein gets one entry after TCRdb re-called the multiplex PCR reads with MiXCR. The repertoire holds about 180,000 distinct CDR3 sequences, with roughly a third as singletons. Samples came from axillary lymph nodes draining the breast cancer. The sample taken for sequencing was axillary lymph node tissue. Receptors were obtained from a female donor with breast cancer. Some clones in this sample may be carry-over from other donors' samples.

This clonotype was observed many times. The rearrangement joins TRBV4-1 to TRBJ2-3; 10 bases align to TRBD2. The length of the CDR3 is 17 residues. The germline V gene has CDR1 MGHRA and CDR2 YSYEKL. The V and J ends lost 0 bases and 6 bases, in that order; junction bases with no gene match: 9. The CDR3, as DNA: TGCGCCAGCAGCCAAGATTACCTAGCGGGAGAGTTGGATACGCAGTATTTT. It is translated as CASSQDYLAGELDTQYF.

This clonotype was picked up many times. The CDR3 loop reads CSAISGRTGAFEQYF. In nucleotides, the CDR3 is TGCAGTGCTATATCGGGGAGGACAGGGGCCTTCGAGCAGTACTTC. J is TRBJ2-7 and V is TRBV20-1; 9 bases match TRBD1. With V trimmed by 4 bases and J by 6 bases, 13 bases remained unmatched. CDR3 length: 15 residues. Per the germline V gene, CDR1 is DFQATT and CDR2 is SNEGSKA (reference sequence).

This clonotype was seen many times. The V gene is TRBV7-2, the J gene TRBJ1-5; 7 bases map to TRBD1. This CDR3 is built from 14 residues. J was trimmed by 7 bases and V by 4 bases; bases with no gene match: 7. Germline CDR1 reads SGHTA; CDR2 reads FQGNSA. In DNA form, the CDR3 reads TGTGCCAGCAGCTCCCCAGGGGGAGGACAGCCCCAGCATTTT. Protein sequence: CASSSPGGGQPQHF.